Each of the 18 T cell receptor beta chains below was sequenced from the same sample in a study of T cell responses to AZD1222 COVID-19 vaccine. The assay was immunoSEQ multiplex PCR, and TCRdb's table has in-frame clones only and misses some. The repertoire holds roughly 77,000 clones, with over 90% as singletons. The sequenced sample was peripheral blood, obtained on day 0 of AZD1222 vaccination. The source is an adult in good health.

The chain couples TRBV28 to TRBJ2-2; no reliable D call. The V gene lost 6 bases and the J gene lost 0 bases, with 8 bases spanning the gap. This CDR3 is built from 14 residues. Germline CDR1 is MDHEN and CDR2 is SYDVKM. CDR3 loop: CASRPATNTGELFF. CDR3 DNA sequence: TGTGCCAGCAGGCCGGCCACGAACACCGGGGAGCTGTTTTTT.

This chain uses TRBV20-1 with TRBJ1-1, with D unclear. V lost 3 bases, J lost 11 bases, and 16 bases lay in between. CDR1 DFQATT and CDR2 SNEGSKA come from the germline V gene (reference sequence). The CDR3 extends over 12 amino acids. CDR3 amino acids: CSASDLWEDAFF. For the CDR3, the DNA is TGCAGTGCTAGTGACCTTTGGGAAGACGCTTTCTTT.

The chain couples TRBV27 to TRBJ2-7, with 7 bases identical to TRBD1. CDR1 and CDR2 from the germline V gene are MNHEY and SMNVEV (reference sequence). Trimming cost V 6 bases and J 0 bases; bases outside gene matches: 5. The CDR3 covers 14 residues. CDR3 in amino acids: CASRTRGFSYEQYF. The CDR3 coding sequence is TGTGCCAGCAGAACCAGGGGGTTCTCCTACGAGCAGTACTTC.

CDR3 in DNA: TGTGCCAGCAGCCAAGGAGGGGCTCCCATCAACACCATATATTTT. Protein sequence: CASSQGGAPINTIYF. This chain uses TRBV4-2 with TRBJ1-3, with a weak D call TRBD1 (5 bases). Germline CDR1 LGHNA, CDR2 YNFKEQ. Trimming stripped 1 base from V and 7 bases from J, with 14 bases between. The CDR3 loop spans 15 amino acids.

V is TRBV10-3 and J is TRBJ1-2; 10 bases align to TRBD1. V lost 4 bases to trimming and J lost 2 bases; unmatched junction nucleotides: 1. The length of the CDR3 is 14 residues. Germline V gene lookup returns CDR1 ENHRY and CDR2 SYGVKD. DNA for the CDR3: TGTGCCATCAGTGGACAGGGGGCGAACTATGGCTACACCTTC. Amino acid sequence: CAISGQGANYGYTF.

This clone was detected once. The chain carries TRBV25-1 and TRBJ1-6, with 9 bases lining up with TRBD1. The V and J ends lost 1 base and 8 bases, in that order; junction bases with no gene match: 3. The CDR3 runs 15 residues. Germline V CDR1 and CDR2: MGHDK, SYGVNS. As DNA, the CDR3 is TGTGCCAGCAGTGAATCACAGGGGGCTTATTCACCCCTCCACTTT. This sequence encodes CASSESQGAYSPLHF.

The rearrangement uses TRBV30 and TRBJ1-5; 8 bases fit TRBD1. The CDR3 covers 18 residues. V gave up 2 bases and J gave up 1 base; unmatched junction bases: 13. Germline loops: CDR1 GTSNPN, CDR2 SVGIG (reference sequence). The CDR3 loop reads CAWSPRQGASGSNQPQHF. In DNA form, the CDR3 reads TGTGCCTGGAGTCCCCGGCAGGGGGCATCGGGGAGCAATCAGCCCCAGCATTTT.

The chain uses TRBV3-1 (or the pseudogene TRBV3-2) and TRBJ2-7, with D perhaps TRBD1 or TRBD2 (6 bases each). The CDR3 length is 16 residues. Germline loops: CDR1 LGHDT, CDR2 YNNKEL (reference sequence). The V gene lost 2 bases and the J gene lost 0 bases, with 14 bases spanning the gap. CDR3 bases: TGTGCCAGCAGCCAAAGAACGGGGGCCTCCTCCTACGAGCAGTACTTC. Translated: CASSQRTGASSYEQYF.

This clone was seen a single time. The chain is built from TRBV11-2 and TRBJ1-2, with D possibly being TRBD1 (6 bases). The CDR3 is 16 residues long. The V gene lost 4 bases and the J gene lost 5 bases, with 20 bases spanning the gap. Germline CDR1 and CDR2: SGHAT and FQNNGV. CDR3 bases: TGTGCCAGCAGCTCAGGGATCAGGGGTTTCTGGTATGGCTACACCTTC. Its protein product is CASSSGIRGFWYGYTF.

V is TRBV10-3 and J is TRBJ1-4, with D hard to call. The germline gives CDR1 ENHRY, CDR2 SYGVKD. The CDR3 is 17 amino acids. Trimming removed 0 bases from V and 4 bases from J, with 15 bases in between. The CDR3 loop is CAISESTSFYLNEKLFF. DNA for the CDR3: TGTGCCATCAGTGAGTCGACGTCTTTCTACCTTAATGAAAAACTGTTTTTT.

The V gene is TRBV30, the J gene TRBJ1-3; D ambiguous. Germline V gene lookup returns CDR1 GTSNPN and CDR2 SVGIG (reference sequence). This CDR3 comprises 13 residues. V shed 3 bases and J shed 4 bases, with 10 bases lying between them. The CDR3 protein is CAWSIGSGNTIYF. Written as DNA, the CDR3 is TGTGCCTGGAGCATAGGATCGGGAAACACCATATATTTT.

This chain uses TRBV6-5 with TRBJ1-6, with a possible D match to TRBD1 (5 bases). CDR1 MNHEY and CDR2 SVGAGI come from the germline V gene. CDR3 length equals 13 residues. Trimming shortened V by 6 bases and J by 7 bases, and 10 bases separated the two germline ends. Here the CDR3 reads CASRGPANSPLHF. CDR3 nucleotides: TGTGCCAGCAGGGGGCCGGCAAATTCACCCCTCCACTTT.

The CDR3 nucleotides are TGTGCCACCAGTGACTTGGGACAGGGGGCACGGATGGATACGCAGTATTTT. This encodes CATSDLGQGARMDTQYF. The gene calls are TRBV24-1 and TRBJ2-3, with 12 bases matching TRBD1. The V segment lost 4 bases and the J segment 6 bases; nucleotides outside the gene matches: 10. Per germline, CDR1 KGHDR and CDR2 SFDVKD. The CDR3 is 17 residues long.

This clone was detected only once. The chain recombines TRBV4-3 with TRBJ1-2; 7 bases are shared with TRBD1. Germline CDR1 and CDR2: LGHNA and YSLEER. The junction had 13 bases not matched to a gene; V was cut back by 1 base and J by 5 bases. This CDR3 has 17 residues. The CDR3 coding sequence is TGCGCCAGCAGCCAAGCATTGTCAGGGGGGCATGGGTATGGCTACACCTTC. This gives the protein CASSQALSGGHGYGYTF.

The chain combines TRBV28 with TRBJ1-1, with TRBD1 matching 7 bases. In germline, CDR1 is MDHEN, CDR2 SYDVKM. The CDR3 totals 16 residues. J lost 4 bases, V lost 7 bases, and 15 bases had no gene match. For the CDR3, the DNA is TGTGCCAGCACCCCAGGAGGAGGGGCAGGGGGCACTGAAGCTTTCTTT. Amino acids: CASTPGGGAGGTEAFF.

J is TRBJ2-3 and V is TRBV5-4; D gene unclear. The CDR3 covers 16 residues. Germline CDR1 and CDR2: SGHNT and YYREEE (reference sequence). V was shortened by 0 bases and J by 0 bases, with 11 bases between the two germline ends. The CDR3 loop reads CASSLGYSESTDTQYF. The CDR3 nucleotides read TGTGCCAGCAGCTTGGGGTACAGTGAAAGCACAGATACGCAGTATTTT.

The genes are TRBV19 and TRBJ1-2; tentative D call: TRBD1 (6 bases). CDR3 length: 14 residues. Trimming removed 7 bases from V and 8 bases from J, with 20 bases in between. The germline gives CDR1 LNHDA, CDR2 SQIVND (reference sequence). The CDR3 reads CASKVAGQSRGYTF. The CDR3 DNA follows: TGTGCCAGTAAGGTGGCGGGACAATCCCGAGGCTACACCTTC. Full variable domain (rest looked up from reference TRBV19 and TRBJ1-2): DGGITQSPKYLFRKEGQNVTLSCEQNLNHDAMYWYRQDPGQGLRLIYYSQIVNDFQKGDIAEGYSVSREKKESFPLTVTSAQKNPTAFYLCASKVAGQSRGYTFGSGTRLTVV.

The V call is TRBV6-1, the J call TRBJ1-6; perhaps TRBD1 as D (5 bases). This CDR3 contains 18 residues. V lost 0 bases and J lost 7, with 19 bases in between. Per germline, CDR1 MNHNS and CDR2 SASEGT. CDR3 loop: CASSEAPGGRVYNSPLHF. The CDR3 DNA reads as TGTGCCAGCAGTGAAGCCCCGGGTGGCAGGGTGTACAATTCACCCCTCCACTTT.